This TCR beta chain came from a study of identical twins. Study-wide results and limits: Fewer insertions characterized abundant cord blood beta clonotypes, whereas memory repertoires showed none. Among monozygotic twins, out-of-frame TCR alpha sharing exceeded what models predicted. Part of the zero-insertion signal could reflect confounding by invariant MAIT and iNKT cells.

TCRdb reprocessed the 5' RACE reads with MiXCR, giving one entry per CDR3 protein. The sample has roughly 1,500,000 distinct CDR3 sequences, under 35% seen once. V was pared by 2 bases and J by 0 bases, with 7 bases between. The CDR3 spans 14 residues. The germline gives CDR1 MNHEY, CDR2 SMNVEV (reference sequence). As to this clonotype: What it binds is not known.

J is TRBJ1-1 and V is TRBV27; D not certain. The sequence came from a newborn girl in good health. Input material: cord blood. CDR3 sequence: CASSLKSVNTEAFF. In DNA form, the CDR3 reads TGTGCCAGCAGTTTAAAGTCCGTGAACACTGAAGCTTTCTTT.